This is a list of T cell receptor beta chains from one sample in a study of blood T cells in healthy people across ages. TCRdb reprocessed the 5' RACE reads via MiXCR and lists one record per CDR3 protein. The sample lists hundreds of thousands of distinct CDR3 sequences, about 55% occurring once. Sequencing was performed on blood. The receptors originated from a man older than 75 in good health. CDR3s include the opening cysteine and the closing phenylalanine or tryptophan. D genes are given only for firm matches. The size entry is marked missing in some rows and otherwise reads once, few, many or a size class.

-,-,TRBJ2-7,TRBV29-1,CSVEESGRPTYEQYF,TGCAGCGTTGAAGAATCCGGGAGACCAACCTACGAGCAGTACTTC
few,TRBD1,TRBJ1-2,TRBV12-3/TRBV12-4,CASRVSGTGGKGGYTF,TGTGCCAGCAGGGTATCCGGGACAGGGGGTAAAGGTGGCTACACCTTC
-,-,TRBJ2-4,TRBV27,CASSVGTGGVNIQYF,TGTGCCAGCTCCGTCGGAACAGGGGGGGTGAACATTCAGTACTTC
few,TRBD1,TRBJ2-7,TRBV20-1,CSATTGVYEQYF,TGCAGTGCTACCACAGGGGTCTACGAGCAGTACTTC
-,-,TRBJ2-7,TRBV6-1,CASRVPSSYEQYF,TGTGCCAGCAGGGTCCCGAGCTCCTACGAGCAGTACTTC
-,-,TRBJ2-1,TRBV7-2,CASAKRGGSSYNEQFF,TGTGCCAGCGCGAAGAGGGGCGGAAGCTCCTACAATGAGCAGTTCTTC
-,-,TRBJ2-4,TRBV27,CASSLGIRAAAKNIQYF,TGTGCCAGCAGCCTAGGAATTAGGGCAGCAGCCAAAAACATTCAGTACTTC
-,-,TRBJ2-5,TRBV28,CASSFGRGLAGNEQYF,TGTGCCAGCAGTTTTGGGAGGGGGCTGGCGGGCAATGAGCAGTACTTC
few,TRBD1,TRBJ1-2,TRBV6-6,CASSHNAQGADGYTF,TGTGCCAGCAGCCACAATGCACAGGGGGCGGATGGCTACACCTTC
-,-,TRBJ1-6,TRBV5-5,CASSLVGAYNSPLHF,TGTGCCAGCAGCTTGGTGGGGGCCTATAATTCACCCCTCCACTTT
-,TRBD2,TRBJ2-7,TRBV6-5,CASSYVAGSSYEQYF,TGTGCCAGCAGTTACGTAGCGGGTTCCTCCTACGAGCAGTACTTC
-,-,TRBJ2-3,TRBV20-1,CSARIPGTDTQYF,TGCAGTGCTAGAATCCCAGGGACAGATACGCAGTATTTT
-,TRBD2,TRBJ2-4,TRBV7-9,CASSPLAALAKNIQYF,TGTGCCAGCAGCCCTCTAGCGGCCCTAGCCAAAAACATTCAGTACTTC